Here is one T cell receptor (beta chain) with its context. Its antigen is currently unknown. The data originate from a study of siplizumab effects on memory and regulatory T cells. It was 80,000 to 100,000 TCR templates that were assayed per sample. Profiled with immunoSEQ multiplex PCR; TCRdb holds only in-frame clones, not every one. The sample has around 110,000 clones; about 94% are singletons. V gave up 7 bases and J gave up 2 bases, with 9 bases separating them. The CDR3 consists of 14 residues. Per germline, CDR1 MGHDK and CDR2 SYGVNS. Study-level results: Contribution to the alloresponse seemed major for naive T cells, which also seemed more diverse than memory cells. Proliferating Tregs' suppressive function in siplizumab cultures went unconfirmed. Siplizumab conditions gave an average of approximately 70% Treg-derived mappable alloreactive CD4+ clones, versus 25% to 30% for controls.

V usage is TRBV25-1 and J usage is TRBJ2-6; D uncertain. The specimen sequenced was non-Treg CD4+ T cells sorted from blood. The TCR originated in a human donor in good health. The CDR3 DNA follows: TGTGCCAGCAATACCCTCCCTGGGGCCAACGTCCTGACTTTC. Translating it yields CASNTLPGANVLTF.